A selection of T cell receptor beta chains follows, all from one sample in a study of identical twins. TCRdb used MiXCR to reprocess the 5' RACE reads, holding one entry per CDR3 protein. The sample contains some 1,600,000 distinct CDR3 sequences, about 30% of which appear only once. Sequencing was performed on cord blood. These receptors all come from a newborn girl in good health. The CDR3 runs from the conserved cysteine through the conserved F or W. A D gene is named only where the DNA matches it firmly. Size values are once, few and many counts, or a class for expanded clones, and some rows have none.

v_call	d_call	clone_size	j_call	cdr3_aa	cdr3_nt
TRBV20-1	TRBD2	-	TRBJ2-3	CSASGFSGGYTDTQYF	TGCAGTGCTAGTGGCTTTAGCGGGGGCTACACAGATACGCAGTATTTT
TRBV28	-	once	TRBJ2-7	CASKGGGFYEQYF	TGTGCCAGCAAGGGGGGCGGATTCTACGAGCAGTACTTC
TRBV6-2/TRBV6-3	TRBD2	few	TRBJ2-3	CASSYSPGGPYTQYF	TGTGCCAGCAGTTACTCACCGGGAGGGCCGTATACGCAGTATTTT
TRBV27	-	-	TRBJ2-3	CASSSPPPSPDTQYF	TGTGCCAGCAGTTCACCACCGCCCTCTCCAGATACGCAGTATTTT
TRBV28	TRBD1	-	TRBJ2-7	CAGSRDRSKNKQYF	TGTGCCGGCAGTCGGGACAGGAGCAAGAATAAGCAGTACTTC
TRBV3-1	-	few	TRBJ2-3	CASSQDLDFGDTQYF	TGTGCCAGCAGCCAAGATTTGGACTTTGGAGATACGCAGTATTTT
TRBV6-5	-	-	TRBJ1-6	CASSDIGSPLHF	TGTGCCAGCAGTGACATTGGATCACCCCTCCACTTT
TRBV11-1	TRBD2	-	TRBJ2-1	CASRSSGEYNEQFF	TGTGCCAGCCGCTCTAGCGGGGAATACAATGAGCAGTTCTTC
TRBV28	-	many	TRBJ2-7	CASSLCPESSYEQYF	TGTGCCAGCAGTTTATGCCCGGAATCATCCTACGAGCAGTACTTC
TRBV6-5	TRBD2	few	TRBJ2-3	CASCLAGNTDTQYF	TGTGCCAGCTGTTTAGCGGGAAACACAGATACGCAGTATTTT